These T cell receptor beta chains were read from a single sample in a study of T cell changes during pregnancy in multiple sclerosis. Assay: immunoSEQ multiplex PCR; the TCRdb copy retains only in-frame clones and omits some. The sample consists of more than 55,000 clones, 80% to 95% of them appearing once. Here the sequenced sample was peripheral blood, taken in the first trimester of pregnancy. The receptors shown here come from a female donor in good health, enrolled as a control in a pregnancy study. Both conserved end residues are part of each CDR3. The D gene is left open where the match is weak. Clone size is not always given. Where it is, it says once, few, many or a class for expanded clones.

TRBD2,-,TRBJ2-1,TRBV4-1,CASSTRSGRRYNEQFF,TGCGCCAGCAGCACCCGAAGCGGGAGGAGATACAATGAGCAGTTCTTC
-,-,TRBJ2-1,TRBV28,CASSLGGTTEQFF,TGTGCCAGCAGTTTGGGGGGAACAACTGAGCAGTTCTTC
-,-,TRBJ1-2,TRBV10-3,CAISEGGAYGYTF,TGTGCCATCAGTGAAGGGGGGGCGTATGGCTACACCTTC
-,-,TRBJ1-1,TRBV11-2,CASSFRQIMNTEAFF,TGTGCCAGCAGCTTCCGACAAATCATGAACACTGAAGCTTTCTTT
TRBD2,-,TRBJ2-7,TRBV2,CASSGNSGRTHEQYF,TGTGCCAGCAGTGGCAATAGCGGGAGGACCCACGAGCAGTACTTC
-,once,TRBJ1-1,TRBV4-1,CASSHTRMNTEAFF,TGCGCCAGCAGCCATACGAGAATGAACACTGAAGCTTTCTTT
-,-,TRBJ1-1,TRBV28,CASGSRARWAFF,TGTGCCAGCGGCTCCAGGGCTCGGTGGGCTTTCTTT
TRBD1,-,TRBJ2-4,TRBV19,CASSIDWTGAKNIQYF,TGTGCCAGTAGTATAGACTGGACAGGGGCAAAAAACATTCAGTACTTC
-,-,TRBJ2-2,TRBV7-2,CASSLDQYRELFF,TGTGCCAGCAGCTTAGACCAGTACCGGGAGCTGTTTTTT
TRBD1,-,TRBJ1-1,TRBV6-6,CASAYMGQGDTEAFF,TGTGCCAGCGCCTATATGGGACAGGGGGACACTGAAGCTTTCTTT
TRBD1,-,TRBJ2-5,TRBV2,CASSEGYLDRVQETQYF,TGTGCCAGCAGTGAAGGATACCTGGACAGGGTCCAAGAGACCCAGTACTTC
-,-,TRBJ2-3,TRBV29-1,CSATTGTDTQYF,TGCAGCGCCACGACTGGCACAGATACGCAGTATTTT
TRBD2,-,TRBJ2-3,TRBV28,CASSSNSGKGGSTDTQYF,TGTGCCAGCAGTTCGAATAGCGGGAAGGGAGGTAGCACAGATACGCAGTATTTT
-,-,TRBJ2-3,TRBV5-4,CASSSQVADTQYF,TGTGCCAGCAGCTCCCAGGTTGCCGATACGCAGTATTTT
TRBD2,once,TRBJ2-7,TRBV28,CASSTTGTSGTPAYEQYF,TGTGCCAGCAGCACAACAGGGACTAGCGGGACCCCTGCCTACGAGCAGTACTTC
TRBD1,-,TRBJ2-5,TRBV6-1,CAGGGDRVAETQYF,TGTGCCGGCGGTGGGGACAGGGTTGCGGAGACCCAGTACTTC
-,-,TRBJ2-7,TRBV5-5,CASSLDSGPYEQYF,TGTGCCAGCAGCTTGGATTCGGGTCCCTACGAGCAGTACTTC
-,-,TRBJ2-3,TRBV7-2,CASSPRGGAGRDTQYF,TGTGCCAGCAGCCCGAGGGGAGGCGCAGGTAGAGATACGCAGTATTTT
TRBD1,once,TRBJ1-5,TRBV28,CASSPTGVSNQPQHF,TGTGCCAGCAGCCCTACAGGGGTTAGCAATCAGCCCCAGCATTTT
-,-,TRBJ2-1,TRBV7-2,CASSLDWGRVPYNEQFF,TGTGCCAGCAGCTTAGATTGGGGGCGGGTCCCCTACAATGAGCAGTTCTTC
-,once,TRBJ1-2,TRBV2,CAGNRDPGYGYTF,TGTGCCGGCAACAGGGATCCTGGCTATGGCTACACCTTC
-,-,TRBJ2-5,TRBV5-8,CASSPIRQLGQETQYF,TGTGCCAGCAGCCCCATCCGACAGTTGGGGCAAGAGACCCAGTACTTC
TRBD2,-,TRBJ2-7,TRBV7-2,CASSLEAGGLYEQYF,TGTGCCAGCAGCTTAGAGGCGGGAGGACTCTACGAGCAGTACTTC
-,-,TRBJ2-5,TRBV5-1,CASSLSGVRETQYF,TGCGCCAGCAGCTTGTCAGGGGTCAGAGAGACCCAGTACTTC
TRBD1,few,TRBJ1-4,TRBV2,CASIRGRGEKLFF,TGTGCCAGCATAAGGGGGCGCGGGGAAAAACTGTTTTTT